This T cell receptor (beta chain) was recorded in a study of blood T cell repertoires in COVID-19. For the study at large: The study drew acute and convalescent COVID-19 samples from the United States, Italy and Spain. PBMCs, B-cell-depleted T cells, or T cells provided the cDNA or gDNA that made up the material.

How the authors handled the data: Counts of nucleated cells, estimated from reference gene primer amplification, were obtained. Produced via immunoSEQ multiplex PCR; TCRdb's table is partial and in-frame only. The V and J calls and clone size come from that table; D and trimming were worked out from the DNA. The data hold under 200,000 clones, with more than 90% observed a single time. In germline, CDR1 is LGHNA, CDR2 YSLEER. Deletions cut 5 bases from V and 0 bases from J, with 13 bases between. The CDR3 covers 16 residues. The gene calls are TRBV4-3 and TRBJ2-2, with D perhaps TRBD1 (6 bases). The sequencing input was peripheral blood. The sequence derives from a man between 45 and 60 years old with acute or convalescent COVID-19. The chain's CDR3 is CASSNRDGSNTGELFF. The CDR3 nucleotides are TGCGCCAGCAGCAACAGGGACGGATCGAACACCGGGGAGCTGTTTTTT.